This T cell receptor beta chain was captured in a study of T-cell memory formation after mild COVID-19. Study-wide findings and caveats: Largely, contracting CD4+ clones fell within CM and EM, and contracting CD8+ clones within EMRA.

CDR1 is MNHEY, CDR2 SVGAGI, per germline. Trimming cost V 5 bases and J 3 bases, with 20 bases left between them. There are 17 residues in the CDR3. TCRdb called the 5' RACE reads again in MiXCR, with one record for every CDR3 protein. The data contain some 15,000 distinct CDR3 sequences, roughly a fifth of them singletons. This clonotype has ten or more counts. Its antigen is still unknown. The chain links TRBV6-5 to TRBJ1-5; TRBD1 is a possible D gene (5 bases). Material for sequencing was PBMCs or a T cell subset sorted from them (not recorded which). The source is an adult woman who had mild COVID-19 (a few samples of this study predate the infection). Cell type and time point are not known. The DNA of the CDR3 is TGTGCCAGCAGTCCCTTTTACAGGTGGGATACCAATCAGCCCCAGCATTTT. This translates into CASSPFYRWDTNQPQHF.